The next 15 T cell receptor beta chains were all read from a single sample in a study of T cell responses to AZD1222 COVID-19 vaccine (dated by TCRdb to about 2021). This specimen's time point label, per the study, means: about 28 days (+/-7) after the second vaccine dose. Library creation used the immunoSEQ multiplex PCR assay. TCRdb limited this immuneACCESS table to in-frame rearrangements with V and J called. A share of clones is missing; checked studies link under half to unresolved V genes, and the rest is unexplained. For this sample the table gives around 96,000 clones, of which 85% to 90% were detected only once. The ten largest clones add up to 5.5% to 6% of the sample. Specimen: peripheral blood, collected 28 days after the second AZD1222 dose. These receptors all stem from an adult who received the AZD1222 COVID-19 vaccine.

The chain couples TRBV7-9 to TRBJ2-3; D remains unclear. The CDR3 is 15 amino acids. Trimming cost V 2 bases and J 2 bases, with 11 bases left between them. The germline CDR1 and CDR2 sequences are SEHNR and FQNEAQ (reference sequence). CDR3 residues: CASSLFGQDTDTQYF. The CDR3 DNA follows: TGTGCCAGCAGCTTATTCGGGCAGGACACAGATACGCAGTATTTT.

The chain employs TRBV28 and TRBJ1-2; a weak D match, TRBD1 (5 bases). Germline V gene data show CDR1 as MDHEN and CDR2 as SYDVKM. This CDR3 has 14 residues. V dropped 4 bases and J dropped 4 bases, with 13 bases sitting between them. In nucleotides, the CDR3 is TGTGCCAGCAGTTCTGGGGGAGGAGGCTATGGCTACACCTTC. As protein: CASSSGGGGYGYTF.

The V gene is TRBV6-4, the J gene TRBJ2-2, with 7 bases that match TRBD2. Per the germline V gene, CDR1 is MRHNA and CDR2 is SNTAGT. V dropped 6 bases and J dropped 3; count of bases not matched to a gene: 16. The CDR3 is made up of 18 amino acids. The CDR3 sequence is CASSPYPASGGDTGELFF. The CDR3 bases are TGTGCCAGCAGCCCATACCCCGCTAGCGGAGGGGACACCGGGGAGCTGTTTTTT.

The rearrangement links TRBV6-5 to TRBJ2-2; no reliable D call. The CDR3 extends over 14 amino acids. Germline V lookup: CDR1 MNHEY, CDR2 SVGAGI. Trimming cost V 3 bases and J 7 bases, with 12 bases left between them. CDR3 DNA: TGTGCCAGCAGTTATCTGTTTGCTAACGGGGAGCTGTTTTTT. The encoded protein is CASSYLFANGELFF.

The chain combines TRBV18 with TRBJ2-1; no clear D gene. The germline CDR1 and CDR2 sequences are KGHSH and LQKENI. V gave up 6 bases and J gave up 8 bases, with 20 bases separating them. The CDR3 sequence is 15 residues long. The CDR3 loop reads CASSPAETEPDEQFF. The CDR3 nucleotides read TGTGCCAGCTCCCCGGCCGAAACAGAACCAGATGAGCAGTTCTTC.

The V gene is TRBV13, the J gene TRBJ1-1, with 7 nucleotides matching TRBD1. Trimming removed 5 bases from V and 4 bases from J; junction bases left unmatched: 7. Looked up from germline, CDR1 is PRHDT and CDR2 is FYEKMQ (reference sequence). This CDR3 is 14 amino acids long. The DNA for the CDR3 is TGTGCCAGCAGCCAGCGCCGGGACAGCACTGAAGCTTTCTTT. Amino acid sequence: CASSQRRDSTEAFF.

The J gene is TRBJ1-1, the V gene TRBV28; TRBD1 aligns across 12 bases. The CDR3 totals 15 residues. The germline CDR1 and CDR2 sequences are MDHEN and SYDVKM. After removal of 6 bases from V and 11 bases from J, the junction contained 13 bases not matched to a gene. The CDR3 protein is CASRISGTGGLPAFF. The CDR3 coding sequence is TGTGCCAGCAGGATTTCCGGGACAGGGGGCCTCCCGGCTTTCTTT.

CDR3 sequence (DNA): TGTGCCAGTGACCGGAGGGCCCCGGGAGATACGCAGTATTTT. Residues: CASDRRAPGDTQYF. V usage is TRBV9 and J usage is TRBJ2-3, with TRBD2 as a possible D gene (6 bases). The V gene's germline CDR1 is SGDLS and CDR2 YYNGEE. The CDR3 has 14 residues. Trimming took 8 bases from V and 5 from J, leaving 18 bases between them.

The chain joins TRBV6-5 to TRBJ2-2; tentative D call: TRBD1 (6 bases). Trimming stripped 7 bases from V and 2 bases from J, with 14 bases between. The CDR3 has 15 amino acids. Germline V gene sequence: CDR1 MNHEY, CDR2 SVGAGI. This CDR3 reads CASTRTVTNTGELFF. In nucleotides, the CDR3 is TGTGCCAGCACCAGGACAGTCACCAACACCGGGGAGCTGTTTTTT.

The J gene is TRBJ2-3, the V gene TRBV18; 13 bases match TRBD2. The germline V gene has CDR1 KGHSH and CDR2 LQKENI. The CDR3 has 16 residues. The ends lost 5 bases at V and 1 base at J; junction bases unmatched: 3. The CDR3: CASSSGLAGGTDTQYF. CDR3 DNA: TGTGCCAGCTCATCCGGACTAGCGGGGGGCACAGATACGCAGTATTTT.

The genes are TRBV7-6 and TRBJ2-2, with D possibly TRBD1 on 6 matching bases. Trimming removed 5 bases at V and 1 base at J, with 8 bases between. Germline V gene data show CDR1 as SGHVS and CDR2 as FNYEAQ. This CDR3 has 14 residues. CDR3 sequence reads: CASSPTGNTGELFF. CDR3 bases: TGTGCCAGCAGCCCGACAGGGAACACCGGGGAGCTGTTTTTT.

The rearrangement links TRBV5-1 to TRBJ1-2, with 7 bases lining up with TRBD1. J lost 6 bases, V lost 4 bases, and 6 bases had no gene match. The CDR3 has 13 residues. Germline V gives CDR1 SGHRS, CDR2 YFSETQ. CDR3 loop: CASSPTGADGYTF. In DNA form, the CDR3 reads TGCGCCAGCAGCCCAACAGGGGCCGATGGCTACACCTTC. The variable domain in full, completed from reference TRBV5-1 and TRBJ1-2, reads KAGVTQTPRYLIKTRGQQVTLSCSPISGHRSVSWYQQTPGQGLQFLFEYFSETQRNKGNFPGRFSGRQFSNSRSEMNVSTLELGDSALYLCASSPTGADGYTFGSGTRLTVV.

The gene calls are TRBV20-1 and TRBJ2-7, with no clear D. Deletions cut 3 bases from V and 5 bases from J, with 17 bases between. CDR1 is DFQATT, CDR2 SNEGSKA, per germline (reference sequence). The CDR3 is 14 amino acids. The CDR3 loop is CSASSLTFADEQYF. In DNA form, the CDR3 reads TGCAGTGCTAGTAGTCTTACCTTCGCCGACGAGCAGTACTTC.

As concerns this clone: Other DNA sequences within the sample encode an identical CDR3. The V call is TRBV5-1, the J call TRBJ2-5; D call uncertain. CDR1 and CDR2 from the germline V gene are SGHRS and YFSETQ. CDR3 length: 11 residues. The V end was cut by 4 bases, the J end by 1 base, with 2 bases between. CDR3 DNA sequence: TGCGCCAGCAGCCGCCAAGAGACCCAGTACTTC. Protein product: CASSRQETQYF.

The CDR3 sequence: CASSSSRAELYNEQFF. Written as DNA, the CDR3 is TGCGCCAGCAGCTCTTCCCGGGCAGAGCTTTACAATGAGCAGTTCTTC. The rearrangement links TRBV5-1 to TRBJ2-1; D not resolved. V was shortened by 3 bases and J by 4 bases, with 17 bases between the two germline ends. Germline V gives CDR1 SGHRS, CDR2 YFSETQ. CDR3 length: 16 residues. Variable domain in full (rest from reference TRBV5-1 and TRBJ2-1): KAGVTQTPRYLIKTRGQQVTLSCSPISGHRSVSWYQQTPGQGLQFLFEYFSETQRNKGNFPGRFSGRQFSNSRSEMNVSTLELGDSALYLCASSSSRAELYNEQFFGPGTRLTVL.